These 27 T cell receptor beta chains came from one sample sequenced in a study of T cell responses to AZD1222 COVID-19 vaccine. Clones were sequenced by immunoSEQ multiplex PCR, and TCRdb holds only the in-frame ones, with some missing. The data contain approximately 150,000 clones, approximately 93% of them seen just once; the ten biggest clones take up less than 15%. Sequences were derived from peripheral blood, sampled after recovery from COVID-19. The receptors here all came from an adult who had recovered from COVID-19.

The chain is built from TRBV19 and TRBJ2-7, with D maybe TRBD1 (6 bases). The germline CDR1 and CDR2 sequences are LNHDA and SQIVND (reference sequence). This CDR3 contains 15 residues. V shed 5 bases and J shed 3 bases, with 17 bases lying between them. The CDR3 region is CASSWDTGKHYEQYF. The CDR3 bases are TGTGCCAGTAGTTGGGACACCGGAAAGCACTACGAGCAGTACTTC.

V and J are TRBV7-2 and TRBJ2-7, with D possibly matching TRBD2 (5 bases). Germline CDR1 and CDR2: SGHTA and FQGNSA. Trimming removed 8 bases from V and 0 bases from J, with 11 bases in between. The CDR3 extends over 13 amino acids. The CDR3 region is CASSRGNSYEQYF. For the CDR3, the DNA is TGTGCCAGCTCAAGAGGGAACTCCTACGAGCAGTACTTC.

A note on this clone: The junction departs from germline at one end; a sequencing error may be responsible. The chain joins TRBV19 to TRBJ1-1; TRBD1 might be the D (6 bases). Germline V lookup: CDR1 LNHDA, CDR2 SQIVND (reference sequence). CDR3 length: 14 amino acids. The CDR3 reads CASRIGGWNTEAFF. For the CDR3, the DNA is TGTGCCAGTAGGATAGGGGGTTGGAACACTGAAGCTTTCTTT.

The genes are TRBV28 and TRBJ1-5, with D possibly TRBD1 on 5 matching bases. The CDR3 has 14 amino acids. Trimming took off 5 bases at V and 1 base at J, with 9 bases between the two ends. Looked up from germline, CDR1 is MDHEN and CDR2 is SYDVKM. CDR3 sequence reads: CASSGWGSNQPQHF. In nucleotides, the CDR3 is TGTGCCAGCAGTGGATGGGGGAGCAATCAGCCCCAGCATTTT. Looking up the rest from reference TRBV28 and TRBJ1-5 gives the full variable domain: DVKVTQSSRYLVKRTGEKVFLECVQDMDHENMFWYRQDPGLGLRLIYFSYDVKMKEKGDIPEGYSVSREKKERFSLILESASTNQTSMYLCASSGWGSNQPQHFGDGTRLSIL.

The chain links TRBV28 to TRBJ2-7; D perhaps matches TRBD1 (6 bases). Trimming pared 2 bases from V and 6 bases from J, leaving 17 bases between. The CDR3 length is 15 residues. CDR1 is MDHEN, CDR2 SYDVKM, per germline. This CDR3 is CASSLGSQGSIEQYF. The CDR3 region has the DNA TGTGCCAGCAGTTTAGGCAGCCAGGGGTCTATCGAGCAGTACTTC.

This clone appeared a few times. The chain couples TRBV19 to TRBJ2-2, with 7 bases fitting TRBD2. Germline loops: CDR1 LNHDA, CDR2 SQIVND (reference sequence). With V trimmed by 8 bases and J by 4 bases, 7 bases remained unmatched. The CDR3 is made up of 14 amino acids. CDR3 bases: TGTGCCAGTCGCCGCGGGGGTATCACCGGGGAGCTGTTTTTT. It translates to CASRRGGITGELFF.

The CDR3 bases are TGTGCCAGCAGCCTAACAGGGCTTTGGGGCACCGGGGAGCTGTTTTTT. Translation gives CASSLTGLWGTGELFF. This chain connects TRBV3-1 (or the pseudogene TRBV3-2) to TRBJ2-2; tentatively, D is TRBD1 (6 bases). This CDR3 spans 16 amino acids. V lost 4 bases to trimming and J lost 4 bases, with 16 bases between them. The germline V gene has CDR1 LGHDT and CDR2 YNNKEL (reference sequence).

The chain carries TRBV6-1 and TRBJ1-3, with D possibly being TRBD1 (6 bases). CDR3 size: 17 residues. Germline-derived CDR1 and CDR2 are MNHNS and SASEGT. V lost 4 bases and J 0 bases, leaving 16 bases between the germline ends. The DNA for the CDR3 is TGTGCCAGCAGTGTTCACACAGGGAGGGTCTCTGGAAACACCATATATTTT. It specifies CASSVHTGRVSGNTIYF.

This rearrangement joins TRBV5-4 to TRBJ2-7, with 9 nucleotides matching TRBD1. V was clipped by 4 bases and J by 1 base; unmatched bases: 6. CDR1 and CDR2 from the germline V gene are SGHNT and YYREEE (reference sequence). CDR3 length: 15 amino acids. The CDR3, as DNA: TGTGCCAGCAGCATCGGGACAGGGAGATCCTACGAGCAGTACTTC. It yields the protein CASSIGTGRSYEQYF.

The J gene is TRBJ1-5, the V gene TRBV6-5, with no clear D. The V end was cut by 6 bases, the J end by 3 bases, with 9 bases between. Germline V gives CDR1 MNHEY, CDR2 SVGAGI. The CDR3 consists of 13 residues. The CDR3 DNA is TGTGCCAGCAGGGAGACCTTCAATCAGCCCCAGCATTTT. It translates to CASRETFNQPQHF.

The chain carries TRBV12-3 or TRBV12-4 and TRBJ2-1, with 10 nucleotides matching TRBD2. V lost 8 bases, J lost 10 bases, and 8 bases stayed unmatched. The CDR3 is 13 amino acids. Here the CDR3 reads CASGTGLAQEQFF. The CDR3 DNA reads as TGTGCCAGCGGTACGGGACTAGCGCAAGAGCAGTTCTTC.

The rearrangement links TRBV5-4 to TRBJ2-5, with 8 bases identical to TRBD2. Germline V lookup: CDR1 SGHNT, CDR2 YYREEE (reference sequence). The CDR3 totals 14 residues. With 4 bases clipped from V and 5 bases from J, the junction kept 7 bases outside the gene matches. The CDR3 DNA follows: TGTGCCAGCAGCCGGGAGGGCCCTCGGGAGACCCAGTACTTC. Translation: CASSREGPRETQYF.

In DNA form, the CDR3 reads TGTGCCAGCAGCCCCCGACAGGTTTCCTACGAGCAGTACTTC. This gives the protein CASSPRQVSYEQYF. The chain couples TRBV7-2 to TRBJ2-7; possibly TRBD1 for D (6 bases). Trimming removed 5 bases at V and 1 base at J, with 12 bases between. Germline lookup yields CDR1 SGHTA and CDR2 FQGNSA. The CDR3 extends over 14 amino acids.

This chain uses TRBV28 with TRBJ2-5, with 10 bases lining up with TRBD2. The junction had 6 bases not matched to a gene; V was cut back by 3 bases and J by 5 bases. Germline loops: CDR1 MDHEN, CDR2 SYDVKM. CDR3 size: 15 residues. The CDR3 protein is CASSFRGTSDETQYF. The DNA for the CDR3 is TGTGCCAGCAGTTTTCGCGGGACTAGCGACGAGACCCAGTACTTC.

The chain joins TRBV7-9 to TRBJ2-5, with 9 bases that match TRBD1. CDR3 length: 15 residues. The trim removed 6 bases at V and 2 bases at J, leaving 7 bases unmatched. Germline values: CDR1 SEHNR, CDR2 FQNEAQ (reference sequence). CDR3 loop: CASSSYRGPQETQYF. The DNA of the CDR3 is TGTGCCAGCAGTTCCTACAGGGGGCCGCAAGAGACCCAGTACTTC.

This clone was picked up one time. The chain carries TRBV7-9 and TRBJ1-2; D remains unclear. Germline CDR1 SEHNR, CDR2 FQNEAQ (reference sequence). Trimming pared 0 bases from V and 4 bases from J, leaving 9 bases between. CDR3 size: 14 residues. The CDR3 reads CASSLADGLYGYTF. The DNA for the CDR3 is TGTGCCAGCAGCTTAGCGGACGGCCTCTATGGCTACACCTTC.

This clone was observed a few times. This chain uses TRBV27 with TRBJ2-7; the D is unclear. The CDR3 covers 14 residues. The germline V gene has CDR1 MNHEY and CDR2 SMNVEV (reference sequence). V gave up 3 bases and J gave up 5 bases, with 14 bases separating them. The CDR3 is CASSLVAGTDEQYF. In DNA, the CDR3 is TGTGCCAGCAGTTTGGTGGCAGGCACTGACGAGCAGTACTTC.

The chain couples TRBV15 to TRBJ2-3, with TRBD2 matching 8 bases. V lost 3 bases to trimming and J lost 3 bases; unmatched junction nucleotides: 8. CDR3 size: 16 residues. The germline V gene has CDR1 LNHNV and CDR2 YYDKDF (reference sequence). The CDR3 bases are TGTGCCACCAGCAGTAGCGGGACAAAGCTGACAGATACGCAGTATTTT. Amino acids: CATSSSGTKLTDTQYF.

Only a few counts were recorded for this clone. CDR3 in DNA: TGTGCCAGCAGCAAAGTTTCGACAGGAGAAAAACTGTTTTTT. It translates to CASSKVSTGEKLFF. The chain has TRBV21-1 and TRBJ1-4; the D call TRBD1 from the table was never checked on the DNA. TRBV21-1 is a pseudogene locus. The CDR3 contains 14 residues.

The rearrangement uses TRBV18 and TRBJ2-2; D not certain. V shed 5 bases and J shed 2 bases, with 3 bases lying between them. Germline-derived CDR1 and CDR2 are KGHSH and LQKENI. This CDR3 comprises 12 residues. The CDR3 sequence: CASSDNTGELFF. The CDR3 DNA is TGTGCCAGCTCAGACAACACCGGGGAGCTGTTTTTT.

The chain combines TRBV28 with TRBJ1-5; D gene ambiguous. Per germline, CDR1 MDHEN and CDR2 SYDVKM. Between the trimmed V and J ends, which lost 4 bases and 3 bases, there was a span of 7 bases. The CDR3 runs 13 residues. The CDR3 loop is CASSWEPNQPQHF. DNA for the CDR3: TGTGCCAGCAGTTGGGAGCCCAATCAGCCCCAGCATTTT. The whole variable domain, remainder taken from reference TRBV28 and TRBJ1-5, is DVKVTQSSRYLVKRTGEKVFLECVQDMDHENMFWYRQDPGLGLRLIYFSYDVKMKEKGDIPEGYSVSREKKERFSLILESASTNQTSMYLCASSWEPNQPQHFGDGTRLSIL.

This clone came up once. The genes are TRBV29-1 and TRBJ1-2; D perhaps matches TRBD1 (6 bases). Trimming pared 3 bases from V and 5 bases from J, leaving 16 bases between. The germline V gene encodes CDR1 SQVTM and CDR2 ANQGSEA. The CDR3 runs 14 residues. The CDR3 sequence: CSVDRTAQGYGYTF. The CDR3 DNA is TGCAGCGTTGACCGGACAGCCCAAGGATATGGCTACACCTTC.

CDR3 in amino acids: CASRLRLTYEQYF. CDR3 sequence (DNA): TGTGCCAGCAGGCTGAGGCTCACCTACGAGCAGTACTTC. The chain carries TRBV5-8 and TRBJ2-7, with no clear D. With 5 bases removed from V and 2 bases from J, the gap between germline ends came to 11 bases. The CDR3 sequence is 13 residues long. CDR1 and CDR2 from the germline V gene are SGHTS and YDEGEE.

This chain joins TRBV5-1 and TRBJ2-5; 8 nucleotides match TRBD2. The germline V gene has CDR1 SGHRS and CDR2 YFSETQ. The CDR3 covers 12 residues. V lost 6 bases, J lost 5 bases, and 3 bases stayed unmatched. CDR3 nucleotides: TGCGCCAGCAAAGCGGGGGAGGAGACCCAGTACTTC. Protein product: CASKAGEETQYF.

This rearrangement joins TRBV27 to TRBJ2-1; possibly TRBD1 or TRBD2 for D (5 bases each). Germline-derived CDR1 and CDR2 are MNHEY and SMNVEV (reference sequence). This CDR3 is 17 amino acids long. V was shortened by 6 bases and J by 2 bases, with 20 bases between the two germline ends. For the CDR3, the DNA is TGTGCCAGCAGCCTAACGCCAGGGACGTTTACCTACAATGAGCAGTTCTTC. This gives the protein CASSLTPGTFTYNEQFF.

This clone was found once. This sequence joins TRBV5-4 and TRBJ1-5; D might be TRBD1 (5 bases). Germline V CDR1 and CDR2: SGHNT, YYREEE (reference sequence). V was clipped by 5 bases and J by 3 bases, with 21 bases between them. The CDR3 runs 17 residues. CDR3 loop: CASRKDGGHLSNQPQHF. CDR3 nucleotides: TGTGCCAGCAGAAAGGACGGCGGACACCTTTCCAATCAGCCCCAGCATTTT.

V usage is TRBV19 and J usage is TRBJ2-7; 13 bases align to TRBD2. Germline loops: CDR1 LNHDA, CDR2 SQIVND (reference sequence). This CDR3 is built from 17 residues. V dropped 6 bases and J dropped 2; count of bases not matched to a gene: 10. For the CDR3, the DNA is TGTGCCAGTAGCCTCAGGAGGGGACTAGCGGGACCCTACGAGCAGTACTTC. Protein sequence: CASSLRRGLAGPYEQYF.